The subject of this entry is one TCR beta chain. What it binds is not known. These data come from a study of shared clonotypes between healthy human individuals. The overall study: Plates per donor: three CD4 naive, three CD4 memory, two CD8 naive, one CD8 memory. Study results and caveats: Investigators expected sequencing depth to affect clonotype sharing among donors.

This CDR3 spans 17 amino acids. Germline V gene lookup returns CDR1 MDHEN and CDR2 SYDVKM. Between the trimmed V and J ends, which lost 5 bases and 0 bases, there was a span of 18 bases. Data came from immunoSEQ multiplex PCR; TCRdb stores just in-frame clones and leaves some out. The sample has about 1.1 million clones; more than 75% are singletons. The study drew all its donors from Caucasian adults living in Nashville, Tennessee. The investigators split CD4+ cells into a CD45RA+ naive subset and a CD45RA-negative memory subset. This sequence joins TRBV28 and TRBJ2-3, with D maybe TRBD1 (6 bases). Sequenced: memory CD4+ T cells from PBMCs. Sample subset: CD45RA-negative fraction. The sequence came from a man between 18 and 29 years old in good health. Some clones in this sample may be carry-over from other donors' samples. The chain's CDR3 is CASSPLIGGTSTDTQYF. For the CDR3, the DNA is TGTGCCAGCAGTCCCCTAATAGGGGGTACGAGCACAGATACGCAGTATTTT.